These T cell receptor beta chains were read from a single sample in a study of blood T cell repertoires in COVID-19. Clones were read by immunoSEQ multiplex PCR, and TCRdb kept only the in-frame ones, dropping some. The data hold around 310,000 clones, with 89% observed a single time. The sample comprised PBMCs or T cells enriched from blood (not recorded which). The receptor set was obtained from a woman aged 25 to 39 who had recovered from COVID-19. The CDR3 runs from the conserved cysteine through the conserved F or W. Fields, in order: clone size, V gene, D gene, J gene, CDR3 DNA, CDR3 protein. The D gene is left open where the match is weak. Size is omitted from some rows. Given values are once, few, many or a class for expanded clones.

.,TRBV9,TRBD1,TRBJ1-3,TGTGCCAGCACCAGACAGGGACATGGAAACACCATATATTTT,CASTRQGHGNTIYF
.,TRBV28,TRBD1,TRBJ2-3,TGTGCCAGCAGTTTACCACAGACAGGGGTTCATGGTTTATCCACAGATACGCAGTATTTT,CASSLPQTGVHGLSTDTQYF
.,TRBV28,TRBD1,TRBJ2-7,TGTGCCAGCAGTTTAGGGGACAGGGGGTCCTCCTACGAGCAGTACTTC,CASSLGDRGSSYEQYF
.,TRBV9,.,TRBJ2-3,TGTGCCAGCAGCGCGGGGATACTCGGCACAGATACGCAGTATTTT,CASSAGILGTDTQYF
few,TRBV2,TRBD1,TRBJ1-2,TGTGCCAGCAGGGGGACAGGGGCGTACGGCTACACCTTC,CASRGTGAYGYTF
.,TRBV11-1,TRBD2,TRBJ2-1,TGTGCCAGCAGCTTAGAACTAGCGGGGTACAATGAGCAGTTCTTC,CASSLELAGYNEQFF
.,TRBV12-3/TRBV12-4,.,TRBJ1-6,TGTGCCAGCGGGAGCTCCTATAATTCACCCCTCCACTTT,CASGSSYNSPLHF
.,TRBV7-9,TRBD2,TRBJ2-1,TGTGCCAGCAGCCCATACCAGACTAGCGCCCAAACCGGGGTTGAGCAGTTCTTC,CASSPYQTSAQTGVEQFF
.,TRBV19,TRBD1,TRBJ1-2,TGTGCCAGTAGTATAGGACAGGGCGTACGGTATGGCTACACCTTC,CASSIGQGVRYGYTF
.,TRBV5-6,.,TRBJ2-1,TGTGCCAGCAGATTTCGTTCTAAAGATGAGCAGTTCTTC,CASRFRSKDEQFF
.,TRBV19,.,TRBJ1-5,TGTGCCAGTAGTATTTGGGGGGGCCGAGGGAGCAATCAGCCCCAGCATTTT,CASSIWGGRGSNQPQHF
.,TRBV6-5,.,TRBJ2-7,TGTGCCAGCAGTAGGACAGCCTTCTACGAGCAGTACTTC,CASSRTAFYEQYF
.,TRBV10-3,.,TRBJ1-5,TGTGCCATCAGTGGCGACAGGCTGGAAACCCAGCATTTT,CAISGDRLETQHF
.,TRBV18,.,TRBJ1-2,TGTGCCAGCTCACCTTCTCACGAGAATAACTATGGCTACACCTTC,CASSPSHENNYGYTF
.,TRBV28,TRBD1,TRBJ1-1,TGTGCCAGCAGTTTATTAGGGGGCGCCACTGAAGCTTTCTTT,CASSLLGGATEAFF
.,TRBV5-1,TRBD1,TRBJ2-3,TGCGCCAGCAGCTTGGGTGGCAGGGGGCCGGGGGATACGCAGTATTTT,CASSLGGRGPGDTQYF
.,TRBV6-6,.,TRBJ1-6,TGTGCCAGCGGAACAGGCAGCTCCTATAATTCACCCCTCCACTTT,CASGTGSSYNSPLHF
.,TRBV3-1/TRBV3-2,.,TRBJ2-7,TGTGCCAGCAGCCAAGGCCCGGGGGAGCAGTACTTC,CASSQGPGEQYF
.,TRBV30,.,TRBJ1-2,TGTGCCTGGAGTGTATCCGGTCTCTATGGCTACACCTTC,CAWSVSGLYGYTF
.,TRBV18,.,TRBJ1-1,TGTGCCAGCTCGCAAAAGGCGGGGGGCACTGAAGCTTTCTTT,CASSQKAGGTEAFF